These 18 T cell receptor beta chains were sequenced from one sample in a study of blood T cell repertoires in COVID-19. Sequencing was performed with immunoSEQ multiplex PCR; in TCRdb, only in-frame clones are kept and a portion is missing. This sample has some 250,000 clones, with around 88% found just once. The specimen was PBMCs or T cells enriched from blood (not recorded which). All receptors come from a man aged 35 to 55 who had recovered from COVID-19.

V is TRBV3-1 (or the pseudogene TRBV3-2) and J is TRBJ2-3; tentatively, D is TRBD2 (6 bases). This CDR3 has 13 residues. V lost 1 base to trimming and J lost 8 bases, with 10 bases between them. Germline V CDR1 and CDR2: LGHDT, YNNKEL (reference sequence). The CDR3 region has the DNA TGTGCCAGCAGCCAAGGTTACGGGGGTACGCAGTATTTT. Translating it yields CASSQGYGGTQYF.

The chain links TRBV3-1 (or the pseudogene TRBV3-2) to TRBJ2-5, with a possible D match to TRBD2 (5 bases). Germline loops: CDR1 LGHDT, CDR2 YNNKEL (reference sequence). This CDR3 contains 14 residues. Trimming took 2 bases from V and 5 from J, leaving 12 bases between them. In DNA, the CDR3 is TGTGCCAGCAGCCAATCCGGGGTAGGGGAGACCCAGTACTTC. Translation gives CASSQSGVGETQYF.

This rearrangement joins TRBV27 to TRBJ1-6, with D perhaps matching TRBD1 (6 bases). CDR1 is MNHEY and CDR2 is SMNVEV in the germline V gene (reference sequence). CDR3 length equals 13 residues. V lost 6 bases and J 5 bases, leaving 8 bases between the germline ends. CDR3: CASRDSNNSPLHF. CDR3 in DNA: TGTGCCAGCAGGGACAGTAATAATTCACCCCTCCACTTT.

The chain employs TRBV19 and TRBJ1-2; D is undetermined. V was pared by 4 bases and J by 4 bases, with 10 bases between. Germline V gives CDR1 LNHDA, CDR2 SQIVND (reference sequence). The CDR3 length is 13 residues. CDR3 sequence reads: CASSTPGIYGYTF. CDR3 coding DNA: TGTGCCAGTAGTACTCCCGGGATCTATGGCTACACCTTC.

The chain links TRBV12-3 or TRBV12-4 to TRBJ1-4; TRBD1 aligns across 10 bases. This CDR3 is built from 13 residues. J gave up 11 bases and V 5 bases, and 5 bases lay outside the gene matches. CDR3 sequence: CASSLGQGTKLFF. The CDR3 DNA reads as TGTGCCAGCAGTCTGGGACAGGGGACCAAACTGTTTTTT.

This clone occurred once. This rearrangement joins TRBV6-5 to TRBJ2-3; 9 bases fit TRBD1. Germline V gene data show CDR1 as MNHEY and CDR2 as SVGAGI. This CDR3 comprises 14 residues. V lost 10 bases and J lost 5; bases outside the gene matches: 10. The CDR3 DNA follows: TGTGCCACCCGGGACAGGGCTAGGTTAGATACGCAGTATTTT. Protein product: CATRDRARLDTQYF.

The V and J genes are TRBV14 and TRBJ1-6; the D is unclear. Germline V CDR1 and CDR2: SGHDN, FVKESK. Trimming left V 5 bases short and J 7 bases short, with 15 bases between. This CDR3 has 15 residues. Written as DNA, the CDR3 is TGTGCCAGCAGCTTCGCGGGATCGGGAAATTCACCCCTCCACTTT. The encoded protein is CASSFAGSGNSPLHF.

The chain links TRBV6-5 to TRBJ1-6; a weak D match, TRBD1 (6 bases). The germline gives CDR1 MNHEY, CDR2 SVGAGI. The length of the CDR3 is 15 residues. V lost 5 bases and J 7 bases, leaving 15 bases between the germline ends. As DNA, the CDR3 is TGTGCCAGCAGTCCAACCGGGACAAGGAATTCACCCCTCCACTTT. As protein: CASSPTGTRNSPLHF.

This chain uses TRBV28 with TRBJ2-1, with 8 bases that match TRBD1. In germline, CDR1 is MDHEN, CDR2 SYDVKM. The CDR3 length is 14 residues. Unmatched junction bases numbered 7, after V lost 8 bases and J lost 4 bases. The CDR3: CASRQGYGYNEQFF. The CDR3 DNA is TGTGCCAGCCGACAGGGGTATGGGTACAATGAGCAGTTCTTC.

The CDR3 is CASSGGTGYQPQHF. The CDR3 DNA reads TGTGCCAGCAGTGGGGGGACAGGGTATCAGCCCCAGCATTTT. The V gene is TRBV2, the J gene TRBJ1-5; 9 nucleotides match TRBD1. The trim removed 4 bases at V and 5 bases at J, leaving 3 bases unmatched. CDR1 is SNHLY, CDR2 FYNNEI, per germline. The CDR3 spans 14 residues. The full variable domain, in which reference TRBV2 and TRBJ1-5 provide the parts outside the CDR3, is EPEVTQTPSHQVTQMGQEVILRCVPISNHLYFYWYRQILGQKVEFLVSFYNNEISEKSEIFDDQFSVERPDGSNFTLKIRSTKLEDSAMYFCASSGGTGYQPQHFGDGTRLSIL.

V and J are TRBV7-9 and TRBJ2-7, with D tentatively TRBD1 (5 bases). Germline CDR1 and CDR2: SEHNR and FQNEAQ (reference sequence). The CDR3 runs 12 residues. V was shortened by 5 bases and J by 12 bases, with 17 bases between the two germline ends. The CDR3 DNA is TGTGCCAGCAGCGAGCGAACAGGAGCCGGGTACTTC. Translating gives CASSERTGAGYF.

This chain joins TRBV18 and TRBJ2-7, with D unclear. CDR1 and CDR2 (germline): KGHSH, LQKENI. V lost 2 bases and J lost 3, with 14 bases in between. The CDR3 extends over 15 amino acids. Here the CDR3 DNA reads TGTGCCAGCTCACCAGGTTCAGGTGGGTTCTACGAGCAGTACTTC. Encoded protein: CASSPGSGGFYEQYF.

This chain uses TRBV11-2 with TRBJ1-1; D may be TRBD1 (5 bases). V was cut by 8 bases and J by 5 bases, with 15 bases left in between. Germline V CDR1 and CDR2: SGHAT, FQNNGV. This CDR3 has 13 residues. DNA of the CDR3: TGTGCCAGCCGCCGCGGGGGAGGGACTGAAGCTTTCTTT. The encoded protein is CASRRGGGTEAFF.

The rearrangement uses TRBV27 and TRBJ1-2, with 9 bases matching TRBD1. This CDR3 has 15 amino acids. With V trimmed by 6 bases and J by 7 bases, 12 bases remained unmatched. Germline lookup yields CDR1 MNHEY and CDR2 SMNVEV (reference sequence). The CDR3 sequence: CASSSPSTGGFGYTF. For the CDR3, the DNA is TGTGCCAGCAGCTCCCCGTCTACAGGGGGCTTTGGCTACACCTTC.

The gene calls are TRBV18 and TRBJ2-3, with D possibly TRBD2 on 6 matching bases. Trimming took 7 bases from V and 2 from J, leaving 10 bases between them. The CDR3 runs to 13 residues. Germline V gene sequence: CDR1 KGHSH, CDR2 LQKENI. The chain's CDR3 is CASCQDYTDTQYF. CDR3 bases: TGTGCCAGCTGCCAGGACTACACAGATACGCAGTATTTT.

The rearrangement uses TRBV6-6 and TRBJ1-5; D is possibly TRBD1 (6 bases). Germline V lookup: CDR1 MNHNY, CDR2 SVGAGI (reference sequence). Trimming stripped 8 bases from V and 0 bases from J, with 11 bases between. The CDR3 runs to 14 residues. The CDR3 DNA reads TGTGCCAGCGCAACAGGGTATAGCAATCAGCCCCAGCATTTT. It encodes CASATGYSNQPQHF.

The chain recombines TRBV27 with TRBJ2-5; D unresolved. CDR3 size: 13 residues. CDR1 is MNHEY and CDR2 is SMNVEV in the germline V gene (reference sequence). V gave up 0 bases and J gave up 4 bases, with 6 bases separating them. This CDR3 is CASSLSSSETQYF. CDR3 DNA sequence: TGTGCCAGCAGTTTATCTTCATCAGAGACCCAGTACTTC.

The chain links TRBV21-1 to TRBJ1-2; the table names TRBD1, a call not compared with the DNA. TRBV21-1 is given as a pseudogene. The CDR3 length is 15 residues. The CDR3, as DNA: TGTGCCAGCAGCAAAGGTTACAGGCCTAACTATGGCTACACCTTC. This gives the protein CASSKGYRPNYGYTF.